This T cell receptor (beta chain) stems from a study of blood T cell repertoires in COVID-19. Sequenced by immunoSEQ multiplex PCR; TCRdb stores in-frame clones only, minus some. The sample has 150,000 to 200,000 clones; around four fifths are singletons. The sample consisted of peripheral blood. The clonotype was recovered from a man in his forties who had recovered from COVID-19.

CDR3 in amino acids: CASSLAGASGPFYNEQFF. As DNA, the CDR3 is TGTGCCAGCAGCTTAGCTGGGGCTAGCGGGCCATTTTACAATGAGCAGTTCTTC. The chain uses TRBV7-8 and TRBJ2-1; 8 bases match TRBD2. The CDR3 runs to 18 residues. CDR1 is SGHVS and CDR2 is FQNEAQ in the germline V gene. Trimming at V came to 0 bases and at J to 4 bases, leaving 11 bases not matched to a gene.